These 7 T cell receptor beta chains were all obtained from the same sample, sequenced in a study of shared clonotypes between healthy human individuals. The protocol was immunoSEQ multiplex PCR, while the TCRdb copy is restricted to in-frame clones and leaves out a portion. The repertoire consists of about 1.5 million clones, with 95% to 99% occurring once and the leading ten covering 0.45%. Material for sequencing was naive CD4+ T cells sorted from blood. The sample's subset: CD45RA+ positively selected. These receptors were collected from a man aged 25-45 years in good health.

The V gene is TRBV10-3, the J gene TRBJ1-3; TRBD1 matches at 8 bases. Trimming cost V 6 bases and J 4 bases; bases outside gene matches: 8. This CDR3 has 15 amino acids. Germline CDR1 ENHRY, CDR2 SYGVKD. DNA for the CDR3: TGTGCCATCAGCGCGACAGGGGATAGGGGAAACACCATATATTTT. Translation gives CAISATGDRGNTIYF.

This clone appeared once. The chain uses TRBV18 and TRBJ1-1; D gene uncertain. V lost 3 bases, J lost 1 base, and 12 bases lay in between. Germline V gives CDR1 KGHSH, CDR2 LQKENI. The CDR3 extends over 15 amino acids. CDR3 in amino acids: CASSPSPSENTEAFF. The CDR3 region has the DNA TGTGCCAGCTCACCGTCCCCCTCAGAGAACACTGAAGCTTTCTTT.

V and J are TRBV5-8 and TRBJ2-1, with D uncertain. V was pared by 0 bases and J by 0 bases, with 7 bases between. The CDR3 consists of 15 residues. Germline values: CDR1 SGHTS, CDR2 YDEGEE. The CDR3 DNA reads as TGTGCCAGCAGCTTGGGGCAGAGCTCCTACAATGAGCAGTTCTTC. This sequence encodes CASSLGQSSYNEQFF.

The chain recombines TRBV20-1 with TRBJ1-2; no firm D call. The CDR3 is 8 residues long. Germline-derived CDR1 and CDR2 are DFQATT and SNEGSKA (reference sequence). With 6 bases removed from V and 8 bases from J, the gap between germline ends came to 4 bases. The CDR3 region is CSAAGYTF. For the CDR3, the DNA is TGCAGTGCGGCCGGCTACACCTTC.

CDR3 protein: CASSLGAGTRTYEQYF. CDR3 sequence (DNA): TGTGCCAGCAGCTTAGGTGCCGGGACTAGGACCTACGAGCAGTACTTC. The rearrangement uses TRBV7-9 and TRBJ2-7; TRBD2 matches at 8 bases. CDR1 SEHNR and CDR2 FQNEAQ come from the germline V gene (reference sequence). This CDR3 is built from 16 residues. V lost 1 base to trimming and J lost 2 bases; unmatched junction nucleotides: 7.

Details on this clone: This specimen includes other DNA sequences encoding the same CDR3. The gene calls are TRBV5-1 and TRBJ1-4; a possible D gene is TRBD1 (5 bases). From germline, CDR1 is SGHRS and CDR2 YFSETQ. This CDR3 is 12 amino acids long. Trimming took 2 bases from V and 7 from J, leaving 6 bases between them. This CDR3 is CASSLRGEKLFF. The CDR3 nucleotides read TGCGCCAGCAGCTTAAGGGGTGAAAAACTGTTTTTT.

J is TRBJ1-5 and V is TRBV28; 11 nucleotides match TRBD1. Trimming cost V 6 bases and J 10 bases; bases outside gene matches: 14. This CDR3 is built from 16 residues. Germline CDR1 reads MDHEN; CDR2 reads SYDVKM. Here the CDR3 DNA reads TGTGCCAGCAGGACCCGGGACAGGGGGTCCTCGGGACCCCAGCATTTT. This gives the protein CASRTRDRGSSGPQHF.